The clone carrying this T cell receptor (beta chain) was seen at least ten times. The antigen remains undetermined. This sample was included in a study of T cells in Graves' hyperthyroidism and ophthalmopathy. Study outcomes and limitations: Also found in blood were most expanded thyroid clonotypes above 0.001.

The source material, RNA transcripts, was used to amplify TCR beta CDR3 regions. The study used the HTBI primer set for a first-round RT-PCR of the TCR CDR3. Via MiXCR, TCRdb re-called the multiplex PCR reads, giving one row per CDR3 protein. The sample contains 500,000 to 750,000 distinct CDR3 sequences, approximately 14% of which appear only once. The CDR3 contains 11 residues. The germline CDR1 and CDR2 sequences are GTSNPN and SVGIG (reference sequence). Deletions cut 4 bases from V and 3 bases from J, with 3 bases between. Sequences were obtained from blood. This clonotype originated in a woman in her 30s with Graves' hyperthyroidism. V usage is TRBV30 and J usage is TRBJ2-2; D unresolved. The chain's CDR3 is CAWTDTGELFF. Written as DNA, the CDR3 is TGTGCCTGGACAGACACCGGGGAGCTGTTTTTT.